This T cell receptor (beta chain) was captured by sequencing in a study of beta chain features in type 1 diabetes. This clone was seen more than once but under ten times. Its antigen is unidentified. The CDR3 length is 15 residues. CDR1 and CDR2 (germline): MNHEY, SVGAGI. The ends lost 0 bases at V and 9 bases at J; junction bases unmatched: 6. cDNA synthesis used the whole RNA isolate, giving expressed TCRB sequences. The method was immunoSEQ multiplex PCR; TCRdb's version includes in-frame clones alone and lacks a portion of them. This table has 640,000 or so clones, about an eighth appearing once. The study's findings and limits: TCRB CDR3 length was moderately but significantly reduced in all four CD4+ subsets of Type 1 diabetes patients.

Sequencing used naive CD4+ T cells from blood. The chain has TRBV6-5 and TRBJ2-1, with 9 nucleotides matching TRBD1. This TCR came from a man younger than 30 with type 1 diabetes. CDR3 DNA: TGTGCCAGCAGTTACTCTGGACAGGGGAAGGGTGAGCAGTTCTTC. Its translation is CASSYSGQGKGEQFF.